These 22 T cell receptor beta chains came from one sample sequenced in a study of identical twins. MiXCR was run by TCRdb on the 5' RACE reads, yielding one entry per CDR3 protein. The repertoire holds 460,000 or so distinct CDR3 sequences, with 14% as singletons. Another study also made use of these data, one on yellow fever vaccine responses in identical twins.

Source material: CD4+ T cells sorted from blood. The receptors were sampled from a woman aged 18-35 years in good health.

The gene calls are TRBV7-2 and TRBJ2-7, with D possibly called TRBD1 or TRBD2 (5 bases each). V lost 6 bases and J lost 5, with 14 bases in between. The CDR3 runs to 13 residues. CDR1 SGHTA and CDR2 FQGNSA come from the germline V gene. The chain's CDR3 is CASRGSGSHEQYF. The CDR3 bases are TGTGCCAGCAGGGGATCAGGGAGCCACGAGCAGTACTTC.

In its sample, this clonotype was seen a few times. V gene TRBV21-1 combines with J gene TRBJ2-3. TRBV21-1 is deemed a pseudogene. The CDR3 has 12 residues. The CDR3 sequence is CASSKGADTQYF. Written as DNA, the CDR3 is TGTGCCAGCAGCAAAGGGGCAGATACGCAGTATTTT.

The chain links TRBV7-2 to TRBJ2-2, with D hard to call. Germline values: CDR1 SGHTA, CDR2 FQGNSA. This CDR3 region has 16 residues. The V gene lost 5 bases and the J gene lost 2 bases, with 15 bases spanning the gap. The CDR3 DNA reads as TGTGCCAGCAGCCGCCCAACCGTTTCTAACACCGGGGAGCTGTTTTTT. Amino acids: CASSRPTVSNTGELFF.

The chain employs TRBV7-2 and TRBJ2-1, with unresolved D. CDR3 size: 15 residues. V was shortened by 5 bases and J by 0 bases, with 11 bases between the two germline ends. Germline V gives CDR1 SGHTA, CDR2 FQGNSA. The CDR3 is CASSLRISSYNEQFF. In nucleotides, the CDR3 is TGTGCCAGCAGCCTACGGATATCCTCCTACAATGAGCAGTTCTTC.

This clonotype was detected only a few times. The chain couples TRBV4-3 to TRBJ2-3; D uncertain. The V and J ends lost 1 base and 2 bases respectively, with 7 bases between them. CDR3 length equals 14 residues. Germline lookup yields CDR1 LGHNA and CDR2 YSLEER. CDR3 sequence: CASSQGASTDTQYF. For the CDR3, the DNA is TGCGCCAGCAGCCAAGGAGCCTCCACAGATACGCAGTATTTT.

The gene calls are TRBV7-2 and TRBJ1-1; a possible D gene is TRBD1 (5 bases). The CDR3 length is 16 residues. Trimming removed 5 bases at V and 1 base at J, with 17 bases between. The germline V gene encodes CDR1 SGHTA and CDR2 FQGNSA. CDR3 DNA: TGTGCCAGCAGCCGGCTCTCAGGGACTCCGAACACTGAAGCTTTCTTT. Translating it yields CASSRLSGTPNTEAFF.

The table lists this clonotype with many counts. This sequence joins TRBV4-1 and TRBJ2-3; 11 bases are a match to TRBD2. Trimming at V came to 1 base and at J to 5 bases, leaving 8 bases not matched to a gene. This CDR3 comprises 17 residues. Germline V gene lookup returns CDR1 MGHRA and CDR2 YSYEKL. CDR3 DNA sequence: TGCGCCAGCAGCCAAGTCCCCTCTGGACTAGCGGGAGATACGCAGTATTTT. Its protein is CASSQVPSGLAGDTQYF.

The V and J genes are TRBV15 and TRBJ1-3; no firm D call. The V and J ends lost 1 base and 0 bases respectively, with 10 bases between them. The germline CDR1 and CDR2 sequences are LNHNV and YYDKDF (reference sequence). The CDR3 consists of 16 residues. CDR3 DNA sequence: TGTGCCACCAGCAGAGCGGTCGGAAGCTCTGGAAACACCATATATTTT. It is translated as CATSRAVGSSGNTIYF.

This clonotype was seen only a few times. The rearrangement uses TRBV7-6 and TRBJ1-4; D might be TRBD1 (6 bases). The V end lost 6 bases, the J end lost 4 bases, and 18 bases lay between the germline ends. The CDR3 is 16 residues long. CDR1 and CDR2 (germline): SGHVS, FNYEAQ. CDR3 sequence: CASSSTAGQFNEKLFF. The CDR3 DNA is TGTGCCAGCAGTTCCACAGCTGGACAGTTTAATGAAAAACTGTTTTTT.

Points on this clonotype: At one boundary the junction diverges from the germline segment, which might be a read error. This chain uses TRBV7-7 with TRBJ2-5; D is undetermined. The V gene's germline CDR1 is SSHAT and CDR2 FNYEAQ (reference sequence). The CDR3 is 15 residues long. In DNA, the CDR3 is TGTGCTAGCAGCCCCGTTTATGGGGTTCAAGAGACCCAGTACTTC. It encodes CASSPVYGVQETQYF.

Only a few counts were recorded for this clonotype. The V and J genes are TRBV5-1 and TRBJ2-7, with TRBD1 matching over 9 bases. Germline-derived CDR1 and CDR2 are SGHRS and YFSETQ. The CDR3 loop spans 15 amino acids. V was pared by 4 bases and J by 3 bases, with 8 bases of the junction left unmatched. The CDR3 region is CASSRTGTGYYEQYF. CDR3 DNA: TGCGCCAGCAGCAGAACCGGGACAGGGTACTACGAGCAGTACTTC.

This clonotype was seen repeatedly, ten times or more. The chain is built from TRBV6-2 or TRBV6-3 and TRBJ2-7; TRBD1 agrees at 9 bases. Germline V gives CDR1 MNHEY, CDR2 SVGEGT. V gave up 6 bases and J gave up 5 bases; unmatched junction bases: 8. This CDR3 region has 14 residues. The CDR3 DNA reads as TGTGCCAGCAGCTTACCGGGACAGGGCAACGAGCAGTACTTC. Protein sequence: CASSLPGQGNEQYF.

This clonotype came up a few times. CDR3 sequence reads: CATSGPLAAALDTQYF. In nucleotides, the CDR3 is TGTGCCACCAGTGGCCCACTAGCGGCTGCACTCGATACGCAGTATTTT. V is TRBV24-1 and J is TRBJ2-3, with 8 bases that match TRBD2. CDR1 KGHDR and CDR2 SFDVKD come from the germline V gene. With V trimmed by 5 bases and J by 6 bases, 12 bases remained unmatched. The CDR3 is made up of 16 amino acids.

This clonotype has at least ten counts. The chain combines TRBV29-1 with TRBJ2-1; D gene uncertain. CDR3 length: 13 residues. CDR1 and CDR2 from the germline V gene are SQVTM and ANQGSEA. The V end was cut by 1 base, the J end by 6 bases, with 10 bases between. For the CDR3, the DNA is TGCAGCGTTGAAGTAAGGTGGGGCAATGAGCAGTTCTTC. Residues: CSVEVRWGNEQFF.

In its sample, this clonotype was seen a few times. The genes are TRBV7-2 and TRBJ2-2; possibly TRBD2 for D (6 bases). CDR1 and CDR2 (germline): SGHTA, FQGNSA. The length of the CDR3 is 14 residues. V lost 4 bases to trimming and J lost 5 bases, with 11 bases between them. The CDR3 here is CASSSIAETGELFF. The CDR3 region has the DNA TGTGCCAGCAGCTCGATAGCGGAAACCGGGGAGCTGTTTTTT. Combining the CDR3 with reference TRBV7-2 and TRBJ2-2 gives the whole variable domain GAGVSQSPSNKVTEKGKDVELRCDPISGHTALYWYRQSLGQGLEFLIYFQGNSAPDKSGLPSDRFSAERTGGSVSTLTIQRTQQEDSAVYLCASSSIAETGELFFGEGSRLTVL.

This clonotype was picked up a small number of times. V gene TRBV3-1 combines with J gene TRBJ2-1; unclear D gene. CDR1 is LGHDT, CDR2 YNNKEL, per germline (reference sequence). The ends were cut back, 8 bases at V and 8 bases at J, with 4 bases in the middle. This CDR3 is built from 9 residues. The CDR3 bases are TGTGCCAGCGAGGATGAGCAGTTCTTC. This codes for CASEDEQFF.

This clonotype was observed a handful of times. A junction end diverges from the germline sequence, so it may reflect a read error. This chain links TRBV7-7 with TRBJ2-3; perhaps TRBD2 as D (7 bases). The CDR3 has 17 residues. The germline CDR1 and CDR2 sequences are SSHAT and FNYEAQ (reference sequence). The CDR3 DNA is TGTGCTAGCAGCCAAAGTAGGGGGGGACATAACACAGATACGCAGTATTTT. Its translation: CASSQSRGGHNTDTQYF.

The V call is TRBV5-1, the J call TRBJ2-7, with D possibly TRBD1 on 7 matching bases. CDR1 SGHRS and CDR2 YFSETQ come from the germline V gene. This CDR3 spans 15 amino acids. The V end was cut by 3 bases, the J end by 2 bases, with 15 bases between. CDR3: CASSSAGQGAYEQYF. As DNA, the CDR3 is TGCGCCAGCAGCTCGGCGGGGCAGGGGGCCTACGAGCAGTACTTC.

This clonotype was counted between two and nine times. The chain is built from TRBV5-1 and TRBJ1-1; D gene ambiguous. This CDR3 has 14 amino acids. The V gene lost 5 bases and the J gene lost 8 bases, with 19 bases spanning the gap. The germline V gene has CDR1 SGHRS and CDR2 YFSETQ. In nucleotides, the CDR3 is TGCGCCAGCAGGCAACAACGCGAGGTGGAGGAAGCTTTCTTT. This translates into CASRQQREVEEAFF.

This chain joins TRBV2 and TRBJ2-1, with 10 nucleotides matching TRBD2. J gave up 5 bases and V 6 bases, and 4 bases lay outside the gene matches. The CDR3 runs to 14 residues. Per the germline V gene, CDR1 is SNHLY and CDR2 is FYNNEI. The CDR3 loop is CASSPGTSDNEQFF. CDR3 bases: TGTGCCAGCAGCCCCGGGACTAGCGACAATGAGCAGTTCTTC.

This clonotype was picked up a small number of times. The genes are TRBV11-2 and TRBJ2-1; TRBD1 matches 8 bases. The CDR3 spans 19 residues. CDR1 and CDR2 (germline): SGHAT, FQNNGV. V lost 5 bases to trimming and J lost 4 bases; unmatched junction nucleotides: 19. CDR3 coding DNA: TGTGCCAGCAGCCCCCCCCTAGGGGACAGGTCATATTTGTACAATGAGCAGTTCTTC. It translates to CASSPPLGDRSYLYNEQFF.

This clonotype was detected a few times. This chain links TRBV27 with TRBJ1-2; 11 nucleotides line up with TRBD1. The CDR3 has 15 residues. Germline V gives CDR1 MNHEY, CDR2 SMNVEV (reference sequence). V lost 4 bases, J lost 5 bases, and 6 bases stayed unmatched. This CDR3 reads CASSWAGTGGYGYTF. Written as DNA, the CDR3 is TGTGCCAGCAGTTGGGCGGGGACAGGGGGTTATGGCTACACCTTC.